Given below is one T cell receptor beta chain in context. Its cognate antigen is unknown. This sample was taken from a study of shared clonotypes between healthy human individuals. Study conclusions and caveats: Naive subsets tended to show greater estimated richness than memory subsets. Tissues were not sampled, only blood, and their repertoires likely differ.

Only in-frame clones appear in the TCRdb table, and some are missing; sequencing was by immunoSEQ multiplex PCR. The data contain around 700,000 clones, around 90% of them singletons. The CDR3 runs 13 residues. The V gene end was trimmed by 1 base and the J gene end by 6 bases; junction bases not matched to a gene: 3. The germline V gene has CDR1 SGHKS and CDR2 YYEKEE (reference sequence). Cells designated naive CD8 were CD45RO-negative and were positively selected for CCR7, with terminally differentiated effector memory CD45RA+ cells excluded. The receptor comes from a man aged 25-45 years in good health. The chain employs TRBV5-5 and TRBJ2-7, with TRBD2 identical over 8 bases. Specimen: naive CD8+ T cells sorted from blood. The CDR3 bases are TGTGCCAGCAGCTTGCGCGCGGGGGGCGAGCAGTACTTC. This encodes CASSLRAGGEQYF.